What follows is one T cell receptor beta chain and its context. The antigen is undetermined. Clones were read by immunoSEQ multiplex PCR, and TCRdb kept only the in-frame ones, dropping some. Among tens of thousands of clones listed, about 91% were seen once. The data were taken from a study of T cell responses to AZD1222 COVID-19 vaccine. This CDR3 region has 11 residues. Germline CDR1 reads LNHDA; CDR2 reads SQIVND (reference sequence). V was cut by 11 bases and J by 9 bases, with 16 bases left in between. Study-level findings and limits: The CD4 TCRs associated with vaccination extended across spike and predominated at 160-218 and 743-854.

The sample was peripheral blood, taken 28 days after the second AZD1222 dose. This sequence joins TRBV19 and TRBJ1-1; weak D call: TRBD1 (6 bases). The source of this sequence is an adult who received the AZD1222 COVID-19 vaccine. The CDR3 coding sequence is TGTGCCGCCTCCAGGGGTTTTAAAGCTTTCTTT. Its translation is CAASRGFKAFF. Full variable domain (remainder filled in from reference TRBV19 and TRBJ1-1): DGGITQSPKYLFRKEGQNVTLSCEQNLNHDAMYWYRQDPGQGLRLIYYSQIVNDFQKGDIAEGYSVSREKKESFPLTVTSAQKNPTAFYLCAASRGFKAFFGQGTRLTVV.